What follows are 28 T cell receptor beta chains derived from one specimen sequenced in a study of cytomegalovirus exposure and HLA in healthy donors. PCR was performed using 60 Vbeta and 13 Jbeta primers. Here immunoSEQ multiplex PCR was the method, and the copy in TCRdb shows in-frame clones only, minus some. This sample's table has about 25,000 clones. Sequencing was carried out using PBMCs. Every receptor here comes from a male donor in good health and CMV-seropositive.

As DNA, the CDR3 is TGCGCCAGCAGGCCAACACCCTACAGGGGGTTGAACACTGAAGCTTTCTTT. This codes for CASRPTPYRGLNTEAFF. This chain joins TRBV4-1 and TRBJ1-1; TRBD1 aligns across 8 bases. CDR1 is MGHRA and CDR2 is YSYEKL in the germline V gene. The J segment lost 0 bases and the V segment lost 6 bases, leaving 12 bases of the junction unmatched. The CDR3 totals 17 residues.

The CDR3: CASSYGTGVGTEAFF. CDR3 bases: TGTGCCAGCAGTTACGGTACAGGGGTAGGTACTGAAGCTTTCTTT. This chain links TRBV6-5 with TRBJ1-1; TRBD1 agrees at 7 bases. The CDR3 is 15 residues long. The V segment lost 2 bases and the J segment 5 bases; nucleotides outside the gene matches: 8. CDR1 and CDR2 (germline): MNHEY, SVGAGI.

The CDR3 is CASSPSSGGYNEQFF. The CDR3 nucleotides read TGTGCCAGTAGTCCCTCTAGCGGGGGGTACAATGAGCAGTTCTTC. The genes are TRBV19 and TRBJ2-1; 11 positions agree with TRBD2. The length of the CDR3 is 15 residues. The junction had 4 bases not matched to a gene; V was cut back by 5 bases and J by 4 bases. CDR1 and CDR2 from the germline V gene are LNHDA and SQIVND (reference sequence).

The chain has TRBV6-1 and TRBJ2-7, with no clear D. Trimming pared 4 bases from V and 4 bases from J, leaving 5 bases between. Germline CDR1 reads MNHNS; CDR2 reads SASEGT. The CDR3 is 11 amino acids. CDR3 protein: CASSARYEQYF. The DNA for the CDR3 is TGTGCCAGCAGTGCTCGTTACGAGCAGTACTTC.

This chain uses TRBV6-1 with TRBJ2-7; no reliable D call. V dropped 7 bases and J dropped 1 base, with 14 bases sitting between them. The CDR3 is 14 amino acids. CDR1 is MNHNS, CDR2 SASEGT, per germline. The CDR3: CASTRELSSYEQYF. CDR3 in DNA: TGTGCCAGCACCCGAGAGCTATCTTCCTACGAGCAGTACTTC.

The gene calls are TRBV5-1 and TRBJ1-3; TRBD1 aligns across 7 bases. V lost 2 bases and J lost 1; bases outside the gene matches: 6. The CDR3 is 16 amino acids. Germline V lookup: CDR1 SGHRS, CDR2 YFSETQ. CDR3 nucleotides: TGCGCCAGCAGCTTTACAGGGGCGCGATCTGGAAACACCATATATTTT. As protein: CASSFTGARSGNTIYF.

The chain couples TRBV4-1 to TRBJ1-1; maybe TRBD1 (6 bases). The CDR3 length is 15 residues. Between the trimmed V and J ends, which lost 0 bases and 3 bases, there was a span of 11 bases. In germline, CDR1 is MGHRA, CDR2 YSYEKL. DNA of the CDR3: TGCGCCAGCAGCCAAGATAGGGCAGGGGACACTGAAGCTTTCTTT. As protein: CASSQDRAGDTEAFF.

The V gene is TRBV7-2, the J gene TRBJ1-5; TRBD1 matches at 7 bases. V shed 10 bases and J 2 bases; nucleotides not matched to a gene: 8. The CDR3 is 14 residues long. Germline lookup yields CDR1 SGHTA and CDR2 FQGNSA. CDR3 residues: CATNAGTGNQPQHF. The DNA of the CDR3 is TGTGCCACCAACGCCGGGACAGGCAATCAGCCCCAGCATTTT.

The chain joins TRBV9 to TRBJ1-1; D is possibly TRBD1 (6 bases). The CDR3 covers 14 residues. Between the trimmed V and J ends, which lost 1 base and 0 bases, there was a span of 7 bases. CDR1 SGDLS and CDR2 YYNGEE come from the germline V gene. The CDR3 nucleotides read TGTGCCAGCAGCGTACAGGGGATGAACACTGAAGCTTTCTTT. Translated: CASSVQGMNTEAFF.

The genes are TRBV30 and TRBJ1-6; tentatively, D is TRBD1 (6 bases). The CDR3 covers 16 residues. V lost 1 base to trimming and J lost 10 bases, with 20 bases between them. Germline CDR1 reads GTSNPN; CDR2 reads SVGIG (reference sequence). In DNA, the CDR3 is TGTGCCTGGAGTGAGGATAATCCAGGGGAGAGCTCACCCCTCCACTTT. This encodes CAWSEDNPGESSPLHF.

The gene calls are TRBV27 and TRBJ2-7; 12 bases are shared with TRBD2. In germline, CDR1 is MNHEY, CDR2 SMNVEV (reference sequence). With 6 bases clipped from V and 3 bases from J, the junction kept 3 bases outside the gene matches. The CDR3 has 14 amino acids. CDR3 sequence (DNA): TGTGCCAGCAGCCGGACTAGCGGGAACTACGAGCAGTACTTC. It yields the protein CASSRTSGNYEQYF.

The genes are TRBV6-5 and TRBJ1-1; 10 positions match TRBD1. J lost 5 bases, V lost 6 bases, and 6 bases had no gene match. The germline V gene encodes CDR1 MNHEY and CDR2 SVGAGI. This CDR3 has 14 amino acids. This CDR3 reads CASRRTGGPTEAFF. CDR3 sequence (DNA): TGTGCCAGCAGGCGGACAGGGGGACCGACTGAAGCTTTCTTT.

The genes are TRBV5-1 and TRBJ2-3, with 7 bases aligning to TRBD2. The V and J ends lost 0 bases and 1 base, in that order; junction bases with no gene match: 8. Germline assignment: CDR1 SGHRS and CDR2 YFSETQ. The CDR3 has 17 amino acids. The CDR3 spells CASSLGLAEYGTDTQYF. As DNA, the CDR3 is TGCGCCAGCAGCTTGGGCCTAGCGGAGTATGGCACAGATACGCAGTATTTT. The complete variable domain, with remaining parts taken from reference TRBV5-1 and TRBJ2-3, reads KAGVTQTPRYLIKTRGQQVTLSCSPISGHRSVSWYQQTPGQGLQFLFEYFSETQRNKGNFPGRFSGRQFSNSRSEMNVSTLELGDSALYLCASSLGLAEYGTDTQYFGPGTRLTVL.

This chain links TRBV19 with TRBJ2-1; D possibly corresponds to TRBD1 (6 bases). The CDR3 is made up of 13 amino acids. From germline, CDR1 is LNHDA and CDR2 SQIVND (reference sequence). Deletions cut 3 bases from V and 10 bases from J, with 13 bases between. Here the CDR3 reads CASSIEVGTEQFF. CDR3 nucleotide sequence: TGTGCCAGTAGTATTGAAGTAGGGACAGAGCAGTTCTTC. The full variable domain, rest sourced from reference TRBV19 and TRBJ2-1, is DGGITQSPKYLFRKEGQNVTLSCEQNLNHDAMYWYRQDPGQGLRLIYYSQIVNDFQKGDIAEGYSVSREKKESFPLTVTSAQKNPTAFYLCASSIEVGTEQFFGPGTRLTVL.

The chain uses TRBV9 and TRBJ2-2; D is possibly TRBD2 (6 bases). The V gene lost 0 bases and the J gene lost 5 bases, with 14 bases spanning the gap. The germline V gene encodes CDR1 SGDLS and CDR2 YYNGEE. The CDR3 extends over 16 amino acids. CDR3 loop: CASSVGAWEVTGELFF. The DNA for the CDR3 is TGTGCCAGCAGCGTAGGGGCGTGGGAGGTAACCGGGGAGCTGTTTTTT.

This chain joins TRBV4-1 and TRBJ1-2; 7 nucleotides agree with TRBD1. V shed 2 bases and J 3 bases; nucleotides not matched to a gene: 3. This CDR3 region has 14 residues. Per the germline V gene, CDR1 is MGHRA and CDR2 is YSYEKL. The CDR3 loop is CASSQYGTDYGYTF. Here the CDR3 DNA reads TGCGCCAGCAGCCAATATGGGACAGACTATGGCTACACCTTC.

This chain uses TRBV7-3 with TRBJ1-1, with D maybe TRBD1 (6 bases). Germline V gives CDR1 SGHTA, CDR2 FQGTGA. This CDR3 comprises 16 residues. V was clipped by 0 bases and J by 1 base, with 12 bases between them. In DNA form, the CDR3 reads TGTGCCAGCAGCTTAACGTTTCAGGGGAAGAACACTGAAGCTTTCTTT. Translation gives CASSLTFQGKNTEAFF.

V and J are TRBV29-1 and TRBJ1-1; D perhaps matches TRBD1 (5 bases). CDR1 SQVTM and CDR2 ANQGSEA come from the germline V gene. Trimming stripped 2 bases from V and 6 bases from J, with 13 bases between. The CDR3 runs to 13 residues. Here the CDR3 DNA reads TGCAGCGTTGAATTACAGGTTGTACCTGAAGCTTTCTTT. As protein: CSVELQVVPEAFF.

The chain recombines TRBV4-2 with TRBJ1-2; D is ambiguous. The CDR3 loop spans 18 amino acids. V was cut by 2 bases and J by 4 bases, with 23 bases left in between. CDR1 and CDR2 from the germline V gene are LGHNA and YNFKEQ. The CDR3 here is CASSQLNRPDGRSYGYTF. The CDR3 DNA reads as TGTGCCAGCAGCCAATTAAACCGACCGGATGGAAGGAGCTATGGCTACACCTTC.

This chain joins TRBV28 and TRBJ1-1; no definite D call. The CDR3 covers 14 residues. Between the trimmed V and J ends, which lost 3 bases and 4 bases, there was a span of 12 bases. CDR1 is MDHEN and CDR2 is SYDVKM in the germline V gene. CDR3 in DNA: TGTGCCAGCAGTTTGCCCCTTAAGAGCACTGAAGCTTTCTTT. It translates to CASSLPLKSTEAFF.

V usage is TRBV5-4 and J usage is TRBJ2-7, with 11 positions matching TRBD2. V was clipped by 7 bases and J by 2 bases; unmatched bases: 8. Germline lookup yields CDR1 SGHNT and CDR2 YYREEE (reference sequence). This CDR3 spans 15 amino acids. The CDR3 DNA is TGTGCCAGCGGCCCCGGGACTAGCGGAACCTACGAGCAGTACTTC. It encodes CASGPGTSGTYEQYF. The whole variable domain, filled in from reference TRBV5-4 and TRBJ2-7, reads ETGVTQSPTHLIKTRGQQVTLRCSSQSGHNTVSWYQQALGQGPQFIFQYYREEENGRGNFPPRFSGLQFPNYSSELNVNALELDDSALYLCASGPGTSGTYEQYFGPGTRLTVT.

The chain uses TRBV7-8 and TRBJ1-1; a possible D gene is TRBD1 (5 bases). Per germline, CDR1 SGHVS and CDR2 FQNEAQ. The CDR3 has 16 residues. The ends were cut back, 5 bases at V and 1 base at J, with 17 bases in the middle. The CDR3: CASSRRVIQENTEAFF. Here the CDR3 DNA reads TGTGCCAGCAGCCGGAGGGTTATACAGGAGAACACTGAAGCTTTCTTT. Variable domain in full (rest from reference TRBV7-8 and TRBJ1-1): GAGVSQSPRYKVAKRGQDVALRCDPISGHVSLFWYQQALGQGPEFLTYFQNEAQLDKSGLPSDRFFAERPEGSVSTLKIQRTQQEDSAVYLCASSRRVIQENTEAFFGQGTRLTVV.

The chain couples TRBV18 to TRBJ2-5, with TRBD1 matching 8 bases. This CDR3 comprises 15 residues. Trimming cost V 5 bases and J 4 bases; bases outside gene matches: 9. Germline V CDR1 and CDR2: KGHSH, LQKENI. The CDR3 is CASSVRQGAGETQYF. For the CDR3, the DNA is TGTGCCAGCTCAGTGCGTCAGGGGGCTGGAGAGACCCAGTACTTC.

The chain employs TRBV2 and TRBJ1-1, with no clear D. The length of the CDR3 is 14 residues. Germline V lookup: CDR1 SNHLY, CDR2 FYNNEI. The V end was cut by 8 bases, the J end by 2 bases, with 15 bases between. CDR3 region: CASFQVRGNTEAFF. DNA for the CDR3: TGTGCCAGCTTCCAAGTACGGGGTAACACTGAAGCTTTCTTT. Using reference TRBV2 and TRBJ1-1 for the parts outside the CDR3, the full variable domain is EPEVTQTPSHQVTQMGQEVILRCVPISNHLYFYWYRQILGQKVEFLVSFYNNEISEKSEIFDDQFSVERPDGSNFTLKIRSTKLEDSAMYFCASFQVRGNTEAFFGQGTRLTVV.

The V gene is TRBV6-5, the J gene TRBJ2-5; 8 nucleotides match TRBD1. Germline V gene lookup returns CDR1 MNHEY and CDR2 SVGAGI. After removal of 0 bases from V and 8 bases from J, the junction contained 5 bases not matched to a gene. The CDR3 totals 14 residues. CDR3 coding DNA: TGTGCCAGCAGTTACTCGACAGGGGAGGACACCCAGTACTTC. Its translation: CASSYSTGEDTQYF.

This sequence joins TRBV4-1 and TRBJ2-5; D perhaps matches TRBD1 (6 bases). Germline lookup yields CDR1 MGHRA and CDR2 YSYEKL. This CDR3 is 14 amino acids long. Trimming cost V 3 bases and J 5 bases, with 13 bases left between them. DNA for the CDR3: TGCGCCAGCAGCCAGGCAGGGGCTGGGGAGACCCAGTACTTC. Its protein product is CASSQAGAGETQYF.

The V and J genes are TRBV6-6 and TRBJ1-2, with TRBD1 as a possible D gene (6 bases). The CDR3 consists of 14 residues. Trimming left V 0 bases short and J 6 bases short, with 11 bases between. Germline CDR1 and CDR2: MNHNY and SVGAGI (reference sequence). The CDR3 DNA reads TGTGCCAGCAGTTACTCCAAACAGGGAGATGGCTACACCTTC. This encodes CASSYSKQGDGYTF.

This chain links TRBV9 with TRBJ2-3; D unresolved. The CDR3 is 20 amino acids. Trimming took off 1 base at V and 2 bases at J, with 26 bases between the two ends. The V gene's germline CDR1 is SGDLS and CDR2 YYNGEE. CDR3 sequence reads: CASSVPRARSFEPYTDTQYF. CDR3 in DNA: TGTGCCAGCAGCGTACCTCGTGCCAGGTCGTTCGAACCTTACACAGATACGCAGTATTTT.